This T cell receptor (beta chain) is from a study of CD8 T cells in ankylosing spondylitis (dated by TCRdb to about 2017). With respect to the entire study: The study set out to find disease-linked TCR variants by profiling T cell receptor beta repertoires in ankylosing spondylitis patients and healthy donors. The full study cohort comprised 25 ankylosing spondylitis patients and 110 or so healthy donors. Peripheral blood was sampled, and synovial fluid was also collected from ankylosing spondylitis patients.

The germline V gene yields ENHRY for CDR1 and SYGVKD for CDR2. V lost 8 bases and J lost 5 bases, and the count of bases not matched to a germline gene is 6. CDR3 length: 14 amino acids, cysteine to phenylalanine. Only the CDR3 part of the read is kept: 42 bases, read in frame from the first base. Overall results and qualifications from the work: A TCR beta motif made up of eight highly homologous amino acid variants appeared to be characteristic of blood from ankylosing spondylitis patients. The disease-linked clones were reported as significantly enriched in matched synovial fluid samples from ankylosing spondylitis patients. Some TCR beta motif variants had previously been reported in synovial fluid and blood of reactive arthritis patients, which suggested common disease-initiation mechanisms. The disease-linked clones had a CD8+ phenotype and were found at relatively low frequencies in peripheral blood.

As for this clonotype: There is no known antigen for this receptor. Base qualities were left out, and no much larger clone turns up one base away.

The sequencing machine was an Illumina HiSeq 2500. TCR beta libraries were prepared by quantitative 5'-RACE with molecular barcodes. The authors' pipeline ran thus. To identify disease-linked TCR variants, a new computational method was used, one built on a probabilistic model of VDJ rearrangement. TCRdb trimmed the raw reads at Q25, called clones with MiXCR and kept productive beta chains. Every CDR3 protein is listed once, alongside the most common genes and DNA of its rows. What appears here as the V and J calls and clone size reflects TCRdb's work, not the paper's. Within this sample are about 450,000 distinct CDR3 sequences, with about 25% of them counted one time only. About 1% of the sample belongs to the ten largest clones.

This receptor was identified in a male donor with ankylosing spondylitis. The rearrangement joined TRBV10-3 to TRBJ2-2; 9 middle bases align to TRBD1. The sequenced sample was blood, either unsorted or a sorted T cell fraction (not recorded which). The nucleotide sequence is given as TGTGCCATCGCCCGGGACAGGGATACCGGGGAGCTGTTTTTT. This encodes CAIARDRDTGELFF.